A single sample is the source of the 7 T cell receptor beta chains below, sequenced in a study of blood T cell repertoires in COVID-19. Libraries were prepared by immunoSEQ multiplex PCR; TCRdb keeps only in-frame clonotypes and omits some of them. The sample yields about 240,000 clones, approximately 88% seen once. The source material was peripheral blood. These receptors were collected from a woman in her 30s with acute or convalescent COVID-19.

The chain couples TRBV7-9 to TRBJ2-7, with 12 bases lining up with TRBD1. Germline V CDR1 and CDR2: SEHNR, FQNEAQ (reference sequence). V was pared by 4 bases and J by 4 bases, with 11 bases of the junction left unmatched. CDR3 length: 17 amino acids. This chain's CDR3 is CASSYPDAGQGAYEQYF. The CDR3 nucleotides read TGTGCCAGCAGCTACCCCGATGCGGGACAGGGGGCGTACGAGCAGTACTTC.

The gene calls are TRBV29-1 and TRBJ1-5; possible D gene TRBD1, 5 bases. Per the germline V gene, CDR1 is SQVTM and CDR2 is ANQGSEA. V shed 4 bases and J shed 4 bases, with 11 bases lying between them. CDR3 length: 13 residues. As DNA, the CDR3 is TGCAGCGTTGGGCGGGACTTTAATCAGCCCCAGCATTTT. Its translation is CSVGRDFNQPQHF.

The rearrangement links TRBV29-1 to TRBJ2-1, with 9 bases that match TRBD2. The V gene's germline CDR1 is SQVTM and CDR2 ANQGSEA. CDR3 length equals 16 residues. V lost 5 bases, J lost 7 bases, and 15 bases stayed unmatched. The CDR3 DNA is TGCAGCGTTTGCCCCCATGCGGGAGGGCCTTTGAATGAGCAGTTCTTC. Protein sequence: CSVCPHAGGPLNEQFF.

The chain is built from TRBV12-3 or TRBV12-4 and TRBJ1-1; possibly TRBD1 for D (6 bases). This CDR3 contains 13 residues. Trimming stripped 7 bases from V and 4 bases from J, with 13 bases between. In nucleotides, the CDR3 is TGTGCCAGCACCACAGGGTACCCCACTGAAGCTTTCTTT. Translated: CASTTGYPTEAFF.

The chain has TRBV11-2 and TRBJ2-7, with 9 bases lining up with TRBD2. The germline V gene encodes CDR1 SGHAT and CDR2 FQNNGV. The V gene end was trimmed by 6 bases and the J gene end by 2 bases; junction bases not matched to a gene: 8. The CDR3 spans 15 residues. In DNA form, the CDR3 reads TGTGCCAGCAGTTATAGCGGGAGATCGGCCTACGAGCAGTACTTC. Its translation: CASSYSGRSAYEQYF.

The chain carries TRBV9 and TRBJ2-1, with D tentatively TRBD1 (5 bases). Germline CDR1 reads SGDLS; CDR2 reads YYNGEE. The length of the CDR3 is 17 residues. Trimming removed 3 bases from V and 0 bases from J, with 16 bases in between. In DNA, the CDR3 is TGTGCCAGCAGCGGGCAGACAGAGCCTAGCTCCTACAATGAGCAGTTCTTC. Residues: CASSGQTEPSSYNEQFF.

With regard to this clone: At one end, the junction sequence differs from germline, possibly due to a read error. The V and J genes are TRBV6-9 and TRBJ1-1; D call uncertain. Germline V gene lookup returns CDR1 MNHGY and CDR2 SVAAGI. This CDR3 has 12 amino acids. The CDR3, as DNA: TGTGCCAGCAGTTATTCGAGGCCAACCGGGGTCTTT. It yields the protein CASSYSRPTGVF.